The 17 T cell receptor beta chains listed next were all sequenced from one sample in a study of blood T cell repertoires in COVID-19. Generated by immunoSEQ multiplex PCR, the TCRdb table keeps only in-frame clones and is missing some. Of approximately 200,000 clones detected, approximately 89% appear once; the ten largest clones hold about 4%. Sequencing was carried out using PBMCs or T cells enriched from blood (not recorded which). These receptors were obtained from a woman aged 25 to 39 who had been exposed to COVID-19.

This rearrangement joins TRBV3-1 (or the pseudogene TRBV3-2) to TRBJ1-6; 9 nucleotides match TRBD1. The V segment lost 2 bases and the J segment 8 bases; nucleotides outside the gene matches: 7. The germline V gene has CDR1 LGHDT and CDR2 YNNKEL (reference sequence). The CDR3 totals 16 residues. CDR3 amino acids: CASSQRPGQGYSPLHF. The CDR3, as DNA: TGTGCCAGCAGCCAACGTCCGGGACAGGGTTATTCACCCCTCCACTTT.

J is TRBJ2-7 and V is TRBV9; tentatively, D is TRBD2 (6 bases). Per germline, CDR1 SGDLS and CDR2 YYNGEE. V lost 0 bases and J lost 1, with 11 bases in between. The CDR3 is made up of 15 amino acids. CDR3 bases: TGTGCCAGCAGCGTAGGCGGGACCCCGTCCTACGAGCAGTACTTC. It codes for CASSVGGTPSYEQYF.

CDR3 DNA: TGTGCCAGTAGTATAGTAGGGACTAGCGGACCCTACGAGCAGTACTTC. Protein product: CASSIVGTSGPYEQYF. The chain combines TRBV19 with TRBJ2-7, with 11 nucleotides matching TRBD2. This CDR3 region has 16 residues. V trimming: 1 base; J trimming: 2 bases; junction bases outside the gene matches: 4. Germline CDR1 reads LNHDA; CDR2 reads SQIVND (reference sequence).

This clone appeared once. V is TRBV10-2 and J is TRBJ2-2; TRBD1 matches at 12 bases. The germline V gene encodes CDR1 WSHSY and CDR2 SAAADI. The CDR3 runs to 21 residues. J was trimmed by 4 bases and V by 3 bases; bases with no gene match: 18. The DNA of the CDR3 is TGCGCCAGCAGTGAACGGGACAGGGGGCCCTCCGGGACTCAACTCACCGGGGAGCTGTTTTTT. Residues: CASSERDRGPSGTQLTGELFF.

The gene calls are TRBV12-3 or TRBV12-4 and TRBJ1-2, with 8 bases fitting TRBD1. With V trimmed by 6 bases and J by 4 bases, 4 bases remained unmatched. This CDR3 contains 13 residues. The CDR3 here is CASRRQGAYGYTF. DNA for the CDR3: TGTGCCAGCAGACGGCAGGGGGCCTATGGCTACACCTTC.

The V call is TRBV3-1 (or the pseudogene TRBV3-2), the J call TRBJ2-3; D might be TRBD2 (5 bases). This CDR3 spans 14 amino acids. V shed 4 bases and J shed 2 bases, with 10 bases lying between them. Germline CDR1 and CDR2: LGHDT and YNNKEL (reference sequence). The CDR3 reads CASSRGLSTDTQYF. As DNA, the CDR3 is TGTGCCAGCAGCCGCGGACTGTCCACAGATACGCAGTATTTT.

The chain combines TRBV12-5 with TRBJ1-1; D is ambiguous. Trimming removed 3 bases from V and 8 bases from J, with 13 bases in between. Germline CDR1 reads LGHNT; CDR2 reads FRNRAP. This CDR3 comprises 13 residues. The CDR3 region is CASGFYSRQEAFF. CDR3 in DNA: TGTGCTAGTGGTTTTTACTCGAGGCAGGAAGCTTTCTTT.

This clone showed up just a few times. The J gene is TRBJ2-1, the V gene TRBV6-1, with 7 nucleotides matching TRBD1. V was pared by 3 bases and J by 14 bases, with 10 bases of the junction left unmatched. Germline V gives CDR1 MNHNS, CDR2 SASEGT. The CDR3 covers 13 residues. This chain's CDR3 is CASSDVDRAFEFF. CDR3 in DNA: TGTGCCAGCAGTGATGTCGACAGGGCGTTTGAGTTCTTC.

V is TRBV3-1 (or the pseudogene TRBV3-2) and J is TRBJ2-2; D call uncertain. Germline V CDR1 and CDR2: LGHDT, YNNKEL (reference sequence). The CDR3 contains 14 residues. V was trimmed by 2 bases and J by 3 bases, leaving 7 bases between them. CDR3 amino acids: CASSQLYDTGELFF. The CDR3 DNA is TGTGCCAGCAGCCAACTCTACGACACCGGGGAGCTGTTTTTT.

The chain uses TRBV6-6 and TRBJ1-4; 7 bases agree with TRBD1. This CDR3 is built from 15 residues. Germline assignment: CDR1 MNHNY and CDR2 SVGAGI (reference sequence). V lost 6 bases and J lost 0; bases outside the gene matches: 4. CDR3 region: CASSPRGSTNEKLFF. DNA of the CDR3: TGTGCCAGCAGCCCCAGGGGGTCAACTAATGAAAAACTGTTTTTT.

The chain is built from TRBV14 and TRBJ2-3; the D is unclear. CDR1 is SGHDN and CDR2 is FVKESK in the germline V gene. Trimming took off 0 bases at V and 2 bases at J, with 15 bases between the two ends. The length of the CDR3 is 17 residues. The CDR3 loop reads CASSQDPRDTATDTQYF. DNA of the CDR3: TGTGCCAGCAGCCAAGATCCGAGAGATACAGCCACAGATACGCAGTATTTT.

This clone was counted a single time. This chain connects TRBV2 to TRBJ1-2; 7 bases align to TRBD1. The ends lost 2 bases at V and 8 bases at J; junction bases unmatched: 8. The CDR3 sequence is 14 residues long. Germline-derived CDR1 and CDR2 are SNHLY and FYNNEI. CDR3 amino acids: CASSEPWTGWGYTF. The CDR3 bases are TGTGCCAGCAGTGAACCCTGGACAGGATGGGGCTACACCTTC.

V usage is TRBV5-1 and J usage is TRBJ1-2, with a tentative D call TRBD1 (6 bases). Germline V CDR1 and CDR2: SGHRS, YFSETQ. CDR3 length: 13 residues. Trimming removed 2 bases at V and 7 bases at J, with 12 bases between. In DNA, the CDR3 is TGCGCCAGCAGCTTTGCAGGGGTGATTGGCTACACCTTC. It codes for CASSFAGVIGYTF.

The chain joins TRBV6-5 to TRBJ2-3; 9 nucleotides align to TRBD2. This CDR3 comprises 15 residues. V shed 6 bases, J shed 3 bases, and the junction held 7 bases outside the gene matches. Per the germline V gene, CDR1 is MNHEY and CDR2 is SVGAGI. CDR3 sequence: CASSLAGSLTDTQYF. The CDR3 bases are TGTGCCAGCAGCCTAGCGGGAAGTTTGACAGATACGCAGTATTTT.

The CDR3 DNA follows: TGTGCCAGCAGTGATGGGACTCCTGCCTACGAGCAGTACTTC. As protein: CASSDGTPAYEQYF. The chain carries TRBV7-9 and TRBJ2-7; maybe TRBD2 (6 bases). The germline V and J ends were trimmed by 6 bases and 2 bases, with 14 bases remaining between them. Looked up from germline, CDR1 is SEHNR and CDR2 is FQNEAQ (reference sequence). The CDR3 sequence is 14 residues long.

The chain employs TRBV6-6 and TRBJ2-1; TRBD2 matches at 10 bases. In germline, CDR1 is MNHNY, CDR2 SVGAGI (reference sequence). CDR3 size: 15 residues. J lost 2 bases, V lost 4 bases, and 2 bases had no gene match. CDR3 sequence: CASSSTSGTYNEQFF. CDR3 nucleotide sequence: TGTGCCAGCAGTTCAACTAGCGGGACCTACAATGAGCAGTTCTTC.

CDR3 nucleotide sequence: TGTGCCAGCAGGAGAGGACAGGGATTCTATGGCTACACCTTC. Protein: CASRRGQGFYGYTF. The chain couples TRBV11-2 to TRBJ1-2; TRBD1 aligns across 8 bases. V lost 6 bases, J lost 4 bases, and 7 bases stayed unmatched. The CDR3 sequence is 14 residues long. The germline V gene has CDR1 SGHAT and CDR2 FQNNGV. Complete variable domain (other parts from reference TRBV11-2 and TRBJ1-2): EAGVAQSPRYKIIEKRQSVAFWCNPISGHATLYWYQQILGQGPKLLIQFQNNGVVDDSQLPKDRFSAERLKGVDSTLKIQPAKLEDSAVYLCASRRGQGFYGYTFGSGTRLTVV.